These 11 T cell receptor beta chains were all obtained from the same sample, sequenced in a study of shared clonotypes between healthy human individuals. TCRdb's copy holds only in-frame clones and misses some; the assay was immunoSEQ multiplex PCR. The repertoire holds about 650,000 clones, with less than 97% as singletons. CD45RO negativity and positive selection for CCR7 defined naive CD8 cells, a population that excluded terminally differentiated effector memory CD45RA+ cells. Source material: naive CD8+ T cells sorted from blood. The receptor source for this set is a woman between 25 and 40 years old in good health.

The V call is TRBV27, the J call TRBJ2-1; D not resolved. This CDR3 comprises 16 residues. V was shortened by 5 bases and J by 0 bases, with 14 bases between the two germline ends. Per the germline V gene, CDR1 is MNHEY and CDR2 is SMNVEV (reference sequence). CDR3: CASSPRGLSSYNEQFF. CDR3 nucleotides: TGTGCCAGCAGTCCCAGAGGCCTTAGCTCCTACAATGAGCAGTTCTTC.

The chain is built from TRBV29-1 and TRBJ2-1, with 8 bases matching TRBD1. The J segment lost 6 bases and the V segment lost 3 bases, leaving 13 bases of the junction unmatched. The CDR3 totals 16 residues. The germline V gene encodes CDR1 SQVTM and CDR2 ANQGSEA. The CDR3 region is CSVDLPGQGRFNEQFF. CDR3 DNA: TGCAGCGTTGACCTCCCTGGACAGGGTAGATTCAATGAGCAGTTCTTC.

V usage is TRBV13 and J usage is TRBJ2-5, with 13 bases aligning to TRBD2. The junction had 12 bases not matched to a gene; V was cut back by 5 bases and J by 9 bases. Germline loops: CDR1 PRHDT, CDR2 FYEKMQ (reference sequence). The CDR3 extends over 16 amino acids. The CDR3: CASSLGLAGAPGAQYF. In nucleotides, the CDR3 is TGTGCCAGCAGCCTCGGACTAGCGGGAGCGCCGGGGGCCCAGTACTTC.

The gene calls are TRBV6-5 and TRBJ2-5; 9 bases map to TRBD1. In germline, CDR1 is MNHEY, CDR2 SVGAGI. The CDR3 length is 14 residues. The trim removed 6 bases at V and 3 bases at J, leaving 5 bases unmatched. The CDR3 is CASRTWTGEETQYF. Here the CDR3 DNA reads TGTGCCAGCAGAACCTGGACAGGGGAAGAGACCCAGTACTTC.

The V gene is TRBV5-1, the J gene TRBJ2-1, with 11 nucleotides matching TRBD2. Germline V gene lookup returns CDR1 SGHRS and CDR2 YFSETQ. CDR3 length: 17 amino acids. The ends lost 1 base at V and 1 base at J; junction bases unmatched: 4. The CDR3, as DNA: TGCGCCAGCAGCTTGTCGGCTAGCGGGAGGTCCTACAATGAGCAGTTCTTC. Translating it yields CASSLSASGRSYNEQFF.

In its sample, this clone was seen once. This rearrangement joins TRBV5-5 to TRBJ1-1; 7 bases are shared with TRBD1. The germline CDR1 and CDR2 sequences are SGHKS and YYEKEE (reference sequence). The CDR3 runs to 15 residues. Unmatched junction bases numbered 11, after V lost 5 bases and J lost 4 bases. As DNA, the CDR3 is TGTGCCAGCAGGACACACAGGGGATCTCTCACTGAAGCTTTCTTT. Protein sequence: CASRTHRGSLTEAFF.

This clone was picked up one time. The sample contains more than one DNA sequence encoding this CDR3. This chain joins TRBV9 and TRBJ1-1; 8 nucleotides agree with TRBD1. The CDR3 has 14 amino acids. Germline assignment: CDR1 SGDLS and CDR2 YYNGEE. V gave up 2 bases and J gave up 1 base; unmatched junction bases: 1. CDR3 DNA sequence: TGTGCCAGCAGCGTCGGGACAGGGAACACTGAAGCTTTCTTT. Amino acids: CASSVGTGNTEAFF.

The chain is built from TRBV15 and TRBJ1-2; D unresolved. The V gene lost 4 bases and the J gene lost 0 bases, with 12 bases spanning the gap. This CDR3 contains 15 residues. The germline CDR1 and CDR2 sequences are LNHNV and YYDKDF (reference sequence). CDR3 protein: CATSIGRSPNYGYTF. The CDR3 coding sequence is TGTGCCACCAGCATAGGGCGCAGCCCTAACTATGGCTACACCTTC.

A few counts support this clone. This sequence joins TRBV10-3 and TRBJ1-5; D is uncertain. Trimming stripped 3 bases from V and 3 bases from J, with 12 bases between. CDR3 size: 15 residues. The V gene's germline CDR1 is ENHRY and CDR2 SYGVKD. The CDR3 sequence: CAISEGTSTNQPQHF. The CDR3 nucleotides read TGTGCCATCAGTGAAGGCACGTCAACCAATCAGCCCCAGCATTTT.

The chain links TRBV7-9 to TRBJ1-5; D is undetermined. V lost 5 bases to trimming and J lost 4 bases, with 12 bases between them. CDR1 and CDR2 (germline): SEHNR, FQNEAQ (reference sequence). CDR3 length equals 14 residues. The CDR3 spells CASSPSPVNQPQHF. CDR3 bases: TGTGCCAGCAGCCCTAGTCCCGTTAATCAGCCCCAGCATTTT.

The genes are TRBV15 and TRBJ1-5; tentatively, D is TRBD1 (5 bases). V lost 4 bases and J 7 bases, leaving 11 bases between the germline ends. Germline loops: CDR1 LNHNV, CDR2 YYDKDF (reference sequence). The CDR3 spans 13 residues. The CDR3 loop is CATSTGTGQPQHF. The CDR3 DNA sequence: TGTGCCACCAGCACCGGGACTGGGCAGCCCCAGCATTTT.